This T cell receptor (beta chain) was retrieved from a study of T cells expressing NK-cell markers. For the study at large: HCMV seropositivity marked most of the eight sequenced donors; one was seronegative. Study findings and constraints: Where a handful of donors were concerned, these clonotypes also led the CD3+CD56-NKG2C+ fraction. Dominant NKG2C+ clonotype frequencies of roughly 1.0-7.0% of CD8+ T cells were measured in about 6 donors.

This CDR3 region has 15 residues. From germline, CDR1 is SGHRS and CDR2 YFSETQ. Worth noting for this clonotype: Its antigen is not identified.

Following a re-call of the 5' RACE reads, TCRdb has one entry per CDR3 protein and lacks DNA. The listing contains fewer than 18,000 distinct CDR3 sequences. The sequencing input was blood T cells: a sorted CD56 or NKG2C T cell subset, CD4+ or CD8+ T cells, or bulk PBMC T cells (not recorded which). The clonotype comes from a man aged 18 to 70 in good health. The V call is TRBV5-1, the J call TRBJ1-4; there is no DNA to check the TCRdb D call of TRBD1. The CDR3 loop reads CASSAEGKTNEKLFF.